This record concerns one TCR beta chain sequence. The data were obtained in a study of blood T cell repertoires in COVID-19. Whole-study context: Material from acute and convalescent COVID-19 was sourced from the United States, Italy and Spain. T cells, B-cell-depleted T cells, or PBMCs supplied cDNA or gDNA.

The germline V gene has CDR1 LGHNA and CDR2 YSLEER. The CDR3 consists of 15 residues. Germline trimming cut 0 bases from V and 4 bases from J; bases unmatched to any gene: 3. In the authors' methods: The assay estimated nucleated cells by amplifying reference gene primers. Assay used: immunoSEQ multiplex PCR; TCRdb lists only in-frame clones, some missing. V, J and clone size are those of that table, while D and trimming were read from the DNA. The table has about 180,000 clones, 80% to 90% seen once; the top ten hold roughly 2%. This chain joins TRBV4-3 and TRBJ2-1; TRBD1 agrees at 7 bases. This TCR derives from a man between 18 and 35 years old who had recovered from COVID-19. Sequencing used peripheral blood. The CDR3 here is CASSQDKGAYNEQFF. The CDR3 coding sequence is TGCGCCAGCAGCCAAGACAAGGGGGCATACAATGAGCAGTTCTTC.